This TCR beta chain was identified in a study of cytotoxic CD8 clonotypes in ibrutinib-treated CLL. Findings and caveats of the study: Clonality went up at the time of ibrutinib response, stayed stable in sustained remission, and later dropped back toward its baseline level at progression.

TCRdb's table, derived via immunoSEQ multiplex PCR, lists solely in-frame clones and lacks some. This repertoire shows around 310,000 clones, around four fifths found once; its top ten account for about 6.7%. CDR3 length: 21 residues. Points on this clone: Its antigen is currently unknown.

The material sequenced was PBMCs, taken before ibrutinib treatment. The V call is TRBV21-1, the J call TRBJ2-7; no check of the table's D call, TRBD2, against the DNA was made. TRBV21-1 is classified as a pseudogene. This TCR was sampled from a human donor with chronic lymphocytic leukemia. CDR3 amino acids: CASSKAPKGPGTSGGSYEQYF. The CDR3, as DNA: TGTGCCAGCAGCAAAGCGCCGAAGGGACCCGGGACTAGCGGGGGCTCCTACGAGCAGTACTTC.